These 22 T cell receptor beta chains came from one sample sequenced in a study of T cell responses to AZD1222 COVID-19 vaccine. The data were produced by immunoSEQ multiplex PCR, yet TCRdb's version contains in-frame clones alone and is incomplete. Of approximately 30,000 clones listed, around nine tenths are singletons. The sample was peripheral blood, taken on day 0 of AZD1222 vaccination. These receptors were collected from an adult in good health.

The rearrangement joins TRBV19 to TRBJ1-5, with D possibly matching TRBD1 (5 bases). Germline V gene data show CDR1 as LNHDA and CDR2 as SQIVND (reference sequence). The V and J ends lost 6 bases and 0 bases respectively, with 12 bases between them. The CDR3 is 15 residues long. The CDR3: CASSGTHNSNQPQHF. CDR3 sequence (DNA): TGTGCCAGTAGCGGGACCCACAATAGCAATCAGCCCCAGCATTTT.

This chain links TRBV5-1 with TRBJ1-2; D gene uncertain. Germline V CDR1 and CDR2: SGHRS, YFSETQ. The CDR3 contains 14 residues. V shed 0 bases and J shed 8 bases, with 14 bases lying between them. The CDR3 region has the DNA TGCGCCAGCAGCTTGGACAGCCCTCGAGGGGGCTACACCTTC. Its protein product is CASSLDSPRGGYTF.

The J gene is TRBJ2-3, the V gene TRBV3-1 (or the pseudogene TRBV3-2), with unresolved D. V lost 5 bases to trimming and J lost 0 bases, with 15 bases between them. CDR1 and CDR2 (germline): LGHDT, YNNKEL (reference sequence). This CDR3 contains 16 residues. The CDR3 nucleotides are TGTGCCAGCAGCTATAGACGGATACCCAGCACAGATACGCAGTATTTT. It translates to CASSYRRIPSTDTQYF.

This sequence joins TRBV14 and TRBJ1-1; D possibly corresponds to TRBD1 (5 bases). The CDR3 extends over 15 amino acids. Germline CDR1 is SGHDN and CDR2 is FVKESK. The V end lost 1 base, the J end lost 0 bases, and 9 bases lay between the germline ends. CDR3 sequence reads: CASSQGQSMNTEAFF. Written as DNA, the CDR3 is TGTGCCAGCAGCCAAGGACAGAGCATGAACACTGAAGCTTTCTTT.

CDR3 in DNA: TGCAGTGCTAGAGAGGGGGCGACGCAGTATTTT. Translation gives CSAREGATQYF. V is TRBV20-1 and J is TRBJ2-3, with D possibly matching TRBD1 (6 bases). Trimming removed 0 bases at V and 9 bases at J, with 7 bases between. This CDR3 contains 11 residues. Germline V lookup: CDR1 DFQATT, CDR2 SNEGSKA (reference sequence).

The chain uses TRBV5-4 and TRBJ2-1; D uncertain. This CDR3 region has 17 residues. Deletions cut 0 bases from V and 0 bases from J, with 13 bases between. Germline loops: CDR1 SGHNT, CDR2 YYREEE (reference sequence). CDR3 coding DNA: TGTGCCAGCAGCTTGGGTACGAGGTCGAGCTCCTACAATGAGCAGTTCTTC. Its protein product is CASSLGTRSSSYNEQFF.

The chain joins TRBV6-5 to TRBJ1-1; D is possibly TRBD1 (5 bases). Trimming removed 10 bases at V and 1 base at J, with 16 bases between. Looked up from germline, CDR1 is MNHEY and CDR2 is SVGAGI. The CDR3 is 14 residues long. This chain's CDR3 is CATTGEDPNTEAFF. The CDR3 DNA reads as TGTGCCACCACGGGGGAAGATCCGAACACTGAAGCTTTCTTT.

This clone was seen just once. This sequence joins TRBV10-2 and TRBJ2-7; D is uncertain. The V gene's germline CDR1 is WSHSY and CDR2 SAAADI. The V gene lost 4 bases and the J gene lost 2 bases, with 6 bases spanning the gap. The length of the CDR3 is 12 residues. CDR3 amino acids: CASSGQAYEQYF. Here the CDR3 DNA reads TGCGCCAGCAGTGGCCAGGCCTACGAGCAGTACTTC.

V and J are TRBV10-1 and TRBJ1-1; the match to TRBD1 covers 7 bases. V lost 4 bases and J lost 4; bases outside the gene matches: 12. Germline loops: CDR1 WNHNN, CDR2 SYGVQD (reference sequence). The CDR3 totals 16 residues. The CDR3 loop reads CASSASSTGMGTEAFF. CDR3 nucleotides: TGCGCCAGCAGTGCTTCCTCGACAGGGATGGGCACTGAAGCTTTCTTT.

This clone was picked up one time. The CDR3 region is CASSGVGANSYEQYF. As DNA, the CDR3 is TGTGCCAGCAGCGGGGTGGGGGCAAACTCCTACGAGCAGTACTTC. The genes are TRBV5-8 and TRBJ2-7; D may be TRBD1 (6 bases). Germline lookup yields CDR1 SGHTS and CDR2 YDEGEE. Trimming removed 4 bases from V and 0 bases from J, with 14 bases in between. The CDR3 is 15 residues long.

The chain uses TRBV28 and TRBJ1-5; no clear D. The length of the CDR3 is 13 residues. Germline lookup yields CDR1 MDHEN and CDR2 SYDVKM. The V and J ends lost 6 bases and 5 bases respectively, with 11 bases between them. The chain's CDR3 is CASSLQLDQPQHF. DNA of the CDR3: TGTGCCAGCAGCCTACAATTGGATCAGCCCCAGCATTTT. Filled out from reference TRBV28 and TRBJ1-5, the complete variable domain reads DVKVTQSSRYLVKRTGEKVFLECVQDMDHENMFWYRQDPGLGLRLIYFSYDVKMKEKGDIPEGYSVSREKKERFSLILESASTNQTSMYLCASSLQLDQPQHFGDGTRLSIL.

The J gene is TRBJ2-7, the V gene TRBV27; D is undetermined. The V end lost 3 bases, the J end lost 4 bases, and 16 bases lay between the germline ends. The germline gives CDR1 MNHEY, CDR2 SMNVEV (reference sequence). The CDR3 length is 15 residues. The CDR3: CASSFVAGRNYEQYF. The CDR3 coding sequence is TGTGCCAGCAGTTTTGTGGCAGGCAGAAATTACGAGCAGTACTTC.

The J gene is TRBJ2-7, the V gene TRBV7-6, with D possibly matching TRBD2 (6 bases). The CDR3 sequence is 14 residues long. Germline-derived CDR1 and CDR2 are SGHVS and FNYEAQ. The ends were cut back, 1 base at V and 6 bases at J, with 13 bases in the middle. The CDR3 DNA follows: TGTGCCAGCAGCTTAGTGAGGGAGGTGAGCGAGCAGTACTTC. Protein sequence: CASSLVREVSEQYF. The variable domain in full, with the rest retrieved from reference TRBV7-6 and TRBJ2-7, is GAGVSQSPRYKVTKRGQDVALRCDPISGHVSLYWYRQALGQGPEFLTYFNYEAQQDKSGLPNDRFSAERPEGSISTLTIQRTEQRDSAMYRCASSLVREVSEQYFGPGTRLTVT.

The V gene is TRBV2, the J gene TRBJ1-1, with D hard to call. The germline V and J ends were trimmed by 6 bases and 0 bases, with 8 bases remaining between them. The CDR3 consists of 13 residues. From germline, CDR1 is SNHLY and CDR2 FYNNEI. CDR3 in amino acids: CASRAEVNTEAFF. The DNA of the CDR3 is TGTGCCAGCAGGGCAGAAGTGAACACTGAAGCTTTCTTT. The variable domain in full, completed from reference TRBV2 and TRBJ1-1, reads EPEVTQTPSHQVTQMGQEVILRCVPISNHLYFYWYRQILGQKVEFLVSFYNNEISEKSEIFDDQFSVERPDGSNFTLKIRSTKLEDSAMYFCASRAEVNTEAFFGQGTRLTVV.

This clone has only a few counts. The chain has TRBV7-2 and TRBJ2-5; the match to TRBD1 covers 9 bases. V was clipped by 5 bases and J by 2 bases; unmatched bases: 6. Germline loops: CDR1 SGHTA, CDR2 FQGNSA. CDR3 size: 15 residues. The CDR3 is CASSPRTGAQETQYF. CDR3 in DNA: TGTGCCAGCAGCCCTAGGACAGGGGCTCAAGAGACCCAGTACTTC.

This clone appeared a few times. V is TRBV4-1 and J is TRBJ2-7, with D tentatively TRBD1 (6 bases). Trimming left V 0 bases short and J 3 bases short, with 12 bases between. Germline V gives CDR1 MGHRA, CDR2 YSYEKL. This CDR3 comprises 15 residues. In DNA, the CDR3 is TGCGCCAGCAGCCAAGACGCCAGGGGCGGCTACGAGCAGTACTTC. It yields the protein CASSQDARGGYEQYF.

The chain employs TRBV2 and TRBJ1-4; tentatively, D is TRBD1 (6 bases). Per the germline V gene, CDR1 is SNHLY and CDR2 is FYNNEI. The CDR3 spans 14 residues. V lost 4 bases and J lost 7, with 13 bases in between. DNA of the CDR3: TGTGCCAGCAGTGTCGCCAGGGGTGGTGAAAAACTGTTTTTT. It specifies CASSVARGGEKLFF.

This chain links TRBV28 with TRBJ2-3, with TRBD2 matching over 13 bases. The ends lost 6 bases at V and 4 bases at J; junction bases unmatched: 7. Germline V gives CDR1 MDHEN, CDR2 SYDVKM. The CDR3 totals 16 residues. In DNA, the CDR3 is TGTGCCAGCAGCCGGACTAGCGGGAGTAGGGCAGATACGCAGTATTTT. As protein: CASSRTSGSRADTQYF.

This clone has only one observation. The chain combines TRBV29-1 with TRBJ1-4; 8 bases are shared with TRBD1. CDR1 and CDR2 from the germline V gene are SQVTM and ANQGSEA. The ends lost 4 bases at V and 8 bases at J; junction bases unmatched: 12. This CDR3 has 15 residues. CDR3 loop: CSVGVHQGAKEKLFF. The CDR3 coding sequence is TGCAGCGTTGGGGTTCATCAGGGGGCCAAGGAAAAACTGTTTTTT.

The CDR3 is CASSLGSGGRGTEAFF. The CDR3 DNA is TGCGCCAGCAGCTTGGGCTCAGGGGGCAGGGGAACTGAAGCTTTCTTT. V gene TRBV5-1 combines with J gene TRBJ1-1, with 8 bases lining up with TRBD1. Germline lookup yields CDR1 SGHRS and CDR2 YFSETQ. CDR3 size: 16 residues. The trim removed 0 bases at V and 5 bases at J, leaving 9 bases unmatched.

The rearrangement joins TRBV7-8 to TRBJ2-1; D not certain. Germline CDR1 is SGHVS and CDR2 is FQNEAQ. This CDR3 is 12 amino acids long. V lost 8 bases to trimming and J lost 5 bases, with 10 bases between them. The CDR3 DNA sequence: TGTGCCAGCGGCCCCTTACACAATGAGCAGTTCTTC. Amino acid sequence: CASGPLHNEQFF.

The chain uses TRBV14 and TRBJ2-3, with TRBD1 matching 8 bases. J was trimmed by 8 bases and V by 4 bases; bases with no gene match: 8. The CDR3 extends over 14 amino acids. CDR1 is SGHDN, CDR2 FVKESK, per germline. The CDR3 reads CASSPRTGRGTQYF. The CDR3, as DNA: TGTGCCAGCAGCCCAAGGACAGGGAGAGGTACGCAGTATTTT.